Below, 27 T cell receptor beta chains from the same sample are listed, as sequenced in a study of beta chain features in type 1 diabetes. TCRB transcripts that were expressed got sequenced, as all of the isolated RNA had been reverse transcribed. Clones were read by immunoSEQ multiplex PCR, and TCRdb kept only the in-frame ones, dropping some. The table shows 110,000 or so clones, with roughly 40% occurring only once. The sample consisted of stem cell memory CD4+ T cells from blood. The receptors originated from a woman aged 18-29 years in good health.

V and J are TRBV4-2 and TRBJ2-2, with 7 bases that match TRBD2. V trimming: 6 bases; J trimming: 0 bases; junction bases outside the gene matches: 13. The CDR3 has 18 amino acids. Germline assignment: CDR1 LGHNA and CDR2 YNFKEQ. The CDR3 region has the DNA TGTGCCAGCAGTCCTACCCTAGCGGTTGCGGCGAACACCGGGGAGCTGTTTTTT. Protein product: CASSPTLAVAANTGELFF.

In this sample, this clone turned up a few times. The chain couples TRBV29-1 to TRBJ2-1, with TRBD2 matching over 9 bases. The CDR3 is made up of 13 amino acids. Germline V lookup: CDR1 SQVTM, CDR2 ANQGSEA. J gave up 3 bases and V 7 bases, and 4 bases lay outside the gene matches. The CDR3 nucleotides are TGCAGCGGAAGCGGGAGGAGCTACAATGAGCAGTTCTTC. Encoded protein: CSGSGRSYNEQFF.

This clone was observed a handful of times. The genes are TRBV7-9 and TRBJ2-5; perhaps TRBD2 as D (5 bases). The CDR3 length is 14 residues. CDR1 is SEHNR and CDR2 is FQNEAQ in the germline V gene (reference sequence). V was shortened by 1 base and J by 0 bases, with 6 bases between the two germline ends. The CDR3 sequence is CASSLGTHQETQYF. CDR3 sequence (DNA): TGTGCCAGCAGCTTAGGGACTCACCAAGAGACCCAGTACTTC.

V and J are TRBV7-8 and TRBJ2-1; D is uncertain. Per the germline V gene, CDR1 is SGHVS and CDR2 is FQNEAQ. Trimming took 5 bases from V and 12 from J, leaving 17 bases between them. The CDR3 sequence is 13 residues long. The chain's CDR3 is CASSLQTALGQFF. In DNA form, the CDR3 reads TGTGCCAGCAGCCTACAGACCGCGCTCGGGCAGTTCTTC.

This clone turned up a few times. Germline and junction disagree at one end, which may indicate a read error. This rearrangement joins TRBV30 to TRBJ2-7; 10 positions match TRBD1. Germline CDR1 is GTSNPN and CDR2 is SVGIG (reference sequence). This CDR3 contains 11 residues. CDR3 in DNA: TGTGCCTGGAGTATGACAGGGGGCGTCGGCTTC. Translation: CAWSMTGGVGF.

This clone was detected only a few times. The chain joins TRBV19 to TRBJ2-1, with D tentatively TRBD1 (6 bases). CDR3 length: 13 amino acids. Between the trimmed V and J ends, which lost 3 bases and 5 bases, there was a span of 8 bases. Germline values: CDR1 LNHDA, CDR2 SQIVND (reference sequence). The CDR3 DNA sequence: TGTGCCAGTAGTATCAACAGGGACAATGAGCAGTTCTTC. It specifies CASSINRDNEQFF.

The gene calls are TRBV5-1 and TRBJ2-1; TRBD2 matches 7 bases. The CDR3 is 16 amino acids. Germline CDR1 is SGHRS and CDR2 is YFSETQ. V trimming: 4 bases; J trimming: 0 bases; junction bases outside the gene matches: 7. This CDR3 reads CASSTVPGGSYNEQFF. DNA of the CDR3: TGCGCCAGCAGCACGGTGCCGGGAGGCTCCTACAATGAGCAGTTCTTC.

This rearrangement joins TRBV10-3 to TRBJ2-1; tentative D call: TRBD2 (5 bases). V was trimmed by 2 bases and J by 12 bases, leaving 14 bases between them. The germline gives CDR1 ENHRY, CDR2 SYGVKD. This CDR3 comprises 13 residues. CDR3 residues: CAISEDGERTQFF. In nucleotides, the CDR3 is TGTGCCATCAGTGAGGACGGGGAAAGAACGCAGTTCTTC.

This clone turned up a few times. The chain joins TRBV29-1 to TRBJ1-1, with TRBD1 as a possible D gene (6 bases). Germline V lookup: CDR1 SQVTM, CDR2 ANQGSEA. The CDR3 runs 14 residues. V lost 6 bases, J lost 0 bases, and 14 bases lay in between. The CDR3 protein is CSVVRQEMNTEAFF. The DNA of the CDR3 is TGCAGCGTGGTAAGACAGGAGATGAACACTGAAGCTTTCTTT.

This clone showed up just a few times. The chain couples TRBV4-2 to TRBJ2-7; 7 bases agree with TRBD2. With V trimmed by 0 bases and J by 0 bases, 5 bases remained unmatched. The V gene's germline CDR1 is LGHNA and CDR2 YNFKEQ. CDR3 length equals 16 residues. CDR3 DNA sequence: TGTGCCAGCAGCCAAGACAGTAGCGGGTACTCCTACGAGCAGTACTTC. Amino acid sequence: CASSQDSSGYSYEQYF.

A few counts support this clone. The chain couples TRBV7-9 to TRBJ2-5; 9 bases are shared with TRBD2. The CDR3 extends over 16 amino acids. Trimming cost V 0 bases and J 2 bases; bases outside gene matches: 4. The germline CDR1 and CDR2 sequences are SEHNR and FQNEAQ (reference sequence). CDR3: CASSLAILAGQETQYF. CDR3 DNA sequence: TGTGCCAGCAGCTTAGCGATTCTAGCGGGACAAGAGACCCAGTACTTC. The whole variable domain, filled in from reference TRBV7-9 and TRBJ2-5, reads DTGVSQNPRHKITKRGQNVTFRCDPISEHNRLYWYRQTLGQGPEFLTYFQNEAQLEKSRLLSDRFSAERPKGSFSTLEIQRTEQGDSAMYLCASSLAILAGQETQYFGPGTRLLVL.

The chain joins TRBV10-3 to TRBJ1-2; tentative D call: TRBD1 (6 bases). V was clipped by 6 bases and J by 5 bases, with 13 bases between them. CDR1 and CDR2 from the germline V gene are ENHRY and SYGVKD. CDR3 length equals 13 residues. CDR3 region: CAISLGQIYGYTF. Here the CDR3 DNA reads TGTGCCATCAGCCTGGGACAAATTTATGGCTACACCTTC.

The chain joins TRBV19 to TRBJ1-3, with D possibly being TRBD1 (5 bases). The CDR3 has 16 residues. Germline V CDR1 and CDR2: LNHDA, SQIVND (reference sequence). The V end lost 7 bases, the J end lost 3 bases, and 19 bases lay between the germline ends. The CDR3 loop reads CASTHIGGTVGNTIYF. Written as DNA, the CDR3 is TGTGCCAGTACCCACATCGGGGGAACGGTTGGAAACACCATATATTTT.

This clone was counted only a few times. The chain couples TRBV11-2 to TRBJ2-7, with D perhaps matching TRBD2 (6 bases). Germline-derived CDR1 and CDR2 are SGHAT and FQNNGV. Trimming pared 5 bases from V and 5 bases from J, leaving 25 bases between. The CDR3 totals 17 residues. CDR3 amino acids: CASSPGRDFRYEDEQYF. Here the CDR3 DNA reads TGTGCCAGCAGCCCGGGCCGGGACTTTCGTTATGAGGACGAGCAGTACTTC.

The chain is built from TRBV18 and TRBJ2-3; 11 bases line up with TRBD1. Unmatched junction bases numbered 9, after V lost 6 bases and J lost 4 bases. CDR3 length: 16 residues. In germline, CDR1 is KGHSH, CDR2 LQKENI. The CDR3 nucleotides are TGTGCCAGCTCCCTGATCGGACAGGGGGCCTCAGATACGCAGTATTTT. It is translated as CASSLIGQGASDTQYF.

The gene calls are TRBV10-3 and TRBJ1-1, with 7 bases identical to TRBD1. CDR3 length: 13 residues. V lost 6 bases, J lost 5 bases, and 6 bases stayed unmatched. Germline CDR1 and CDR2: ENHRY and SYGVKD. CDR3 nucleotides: TGTGCCATCAGCGACAGGGAGAGGACTGAAGCTTTCTTT. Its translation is CAISDRERTEAFF.

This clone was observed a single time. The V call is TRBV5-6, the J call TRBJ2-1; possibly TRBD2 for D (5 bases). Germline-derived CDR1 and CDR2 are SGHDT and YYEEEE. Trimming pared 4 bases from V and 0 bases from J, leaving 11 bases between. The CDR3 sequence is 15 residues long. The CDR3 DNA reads TGTGCCAGCAGCGATAGCGTCTCCTCCTACAATGAGCAGTTCTTC. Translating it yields CASSDSVSSYNEQFF.

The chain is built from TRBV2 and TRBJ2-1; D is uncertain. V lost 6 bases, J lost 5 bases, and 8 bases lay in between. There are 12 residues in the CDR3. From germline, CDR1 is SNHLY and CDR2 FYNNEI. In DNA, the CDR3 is TGTGCCAGCAGCTTACGAGACAATGAGCAGTTCTTC. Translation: CASSLRDNEQFF. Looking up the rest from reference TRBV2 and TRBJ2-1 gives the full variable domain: EPEVTQTPSHQVTQMGQEVILRCVPISNHLYFYWYRQILGQKVEFLVSFYNNEISEKSEIFDDQFSVERPDGSNFTLKIRSTKLEDSAMYFCASSLRDNEQFFGPGTRLTVL.

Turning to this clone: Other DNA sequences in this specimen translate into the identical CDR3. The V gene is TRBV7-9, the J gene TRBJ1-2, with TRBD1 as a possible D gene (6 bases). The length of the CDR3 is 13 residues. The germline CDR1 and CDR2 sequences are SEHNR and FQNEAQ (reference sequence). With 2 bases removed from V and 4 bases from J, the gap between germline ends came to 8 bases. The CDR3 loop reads CASSLQGTYGYTF. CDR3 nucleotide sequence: TGTGCCAGCAGCTTACAGGGGACCTATGGCTACACCTTC.

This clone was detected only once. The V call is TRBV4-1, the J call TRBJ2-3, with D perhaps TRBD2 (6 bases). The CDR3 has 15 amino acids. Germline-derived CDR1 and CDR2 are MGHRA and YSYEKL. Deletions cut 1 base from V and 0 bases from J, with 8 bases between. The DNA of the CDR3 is TGCGCCAGCAGCCAAGTCGGGACTAGCACAGATACGCAGTATTTT. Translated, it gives CASSQVGTSTDTQYF.

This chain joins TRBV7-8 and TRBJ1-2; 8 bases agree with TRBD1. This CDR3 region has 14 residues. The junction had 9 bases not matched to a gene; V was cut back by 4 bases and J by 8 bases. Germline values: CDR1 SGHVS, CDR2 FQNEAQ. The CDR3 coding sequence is TGTGCCAGCAGCTCTGGACAGGGAGGGGGCGGCTACACCTTC. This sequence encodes CASSSGQGGGGYTF.

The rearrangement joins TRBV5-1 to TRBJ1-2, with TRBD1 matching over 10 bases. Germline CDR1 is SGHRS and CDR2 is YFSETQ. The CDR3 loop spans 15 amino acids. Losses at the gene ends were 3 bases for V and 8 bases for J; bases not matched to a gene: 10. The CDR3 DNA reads TGCGCCAGCAGCTCTTACGGGACAGGGGCTCGAGGCTACACCTTC. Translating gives CASSSYGTGARGYTF.

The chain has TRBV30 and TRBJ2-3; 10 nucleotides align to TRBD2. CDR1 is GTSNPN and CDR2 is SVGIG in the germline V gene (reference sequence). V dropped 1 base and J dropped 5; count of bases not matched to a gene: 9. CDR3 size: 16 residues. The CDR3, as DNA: TGTGCCTGGAGTGGGGGGTGGCTAGCGGGAGTAGATACGCAGTATTTT. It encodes CAWSGGWLAGVDTQYF.

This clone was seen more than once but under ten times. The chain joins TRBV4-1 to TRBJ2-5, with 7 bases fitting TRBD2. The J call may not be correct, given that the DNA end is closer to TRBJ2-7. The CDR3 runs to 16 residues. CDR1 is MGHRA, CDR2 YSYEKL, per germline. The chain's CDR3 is CASSPDWGGITYEQYF. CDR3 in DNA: TGCGCCAGCAGCCCAGACTGGGGAGGGATCACCTACGAGCAGTACTTC.

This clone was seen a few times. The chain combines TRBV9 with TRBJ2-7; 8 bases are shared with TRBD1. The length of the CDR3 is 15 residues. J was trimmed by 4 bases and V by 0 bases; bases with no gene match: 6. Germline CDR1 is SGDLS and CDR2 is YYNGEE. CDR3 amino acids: CASSVAVTGVYEQYF. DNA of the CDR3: TGTGCCAGCAGCGTAGCGGTGACAGGGGTTTACGAGCAGTACTTC.

The CDR3 coding sequence is TGTGCCACCAAACAGTGGGGCAATCAGCCCCAGCATTTT. Protein: CATKQWGNQPQHF. The rearrangement links TRBV15 to TRBJ1-5; D call uncertain. CDR3 length: 13 residues. Germline CDR1 is LNHNV and CDR2 is YYDKDF (reference sequence). V lost 7 bases and J lost 2, with 9 bases in between.

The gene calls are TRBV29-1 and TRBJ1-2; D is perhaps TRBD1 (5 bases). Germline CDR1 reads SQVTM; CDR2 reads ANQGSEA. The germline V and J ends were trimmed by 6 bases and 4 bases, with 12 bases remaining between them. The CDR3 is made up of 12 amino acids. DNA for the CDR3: TGCAGCGTGGGAGGGGCTCTCTATGGCTACACCTTC. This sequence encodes CSVGGALYGYTF.